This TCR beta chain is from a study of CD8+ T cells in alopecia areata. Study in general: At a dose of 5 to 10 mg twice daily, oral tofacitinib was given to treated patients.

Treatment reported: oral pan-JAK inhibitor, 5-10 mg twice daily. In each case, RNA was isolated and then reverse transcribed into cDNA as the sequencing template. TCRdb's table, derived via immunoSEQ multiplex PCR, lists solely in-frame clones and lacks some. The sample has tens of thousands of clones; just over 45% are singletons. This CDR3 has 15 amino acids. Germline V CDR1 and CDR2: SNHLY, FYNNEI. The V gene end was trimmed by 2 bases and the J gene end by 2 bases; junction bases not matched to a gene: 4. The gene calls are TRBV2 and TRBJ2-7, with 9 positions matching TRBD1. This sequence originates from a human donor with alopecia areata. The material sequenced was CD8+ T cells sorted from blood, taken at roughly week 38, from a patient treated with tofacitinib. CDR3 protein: CASSETRDRAYEQYF. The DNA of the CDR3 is TGTGCCAGCAGTGAAACCCGGGACAGGGCCTACGAGCAGTACTTC.